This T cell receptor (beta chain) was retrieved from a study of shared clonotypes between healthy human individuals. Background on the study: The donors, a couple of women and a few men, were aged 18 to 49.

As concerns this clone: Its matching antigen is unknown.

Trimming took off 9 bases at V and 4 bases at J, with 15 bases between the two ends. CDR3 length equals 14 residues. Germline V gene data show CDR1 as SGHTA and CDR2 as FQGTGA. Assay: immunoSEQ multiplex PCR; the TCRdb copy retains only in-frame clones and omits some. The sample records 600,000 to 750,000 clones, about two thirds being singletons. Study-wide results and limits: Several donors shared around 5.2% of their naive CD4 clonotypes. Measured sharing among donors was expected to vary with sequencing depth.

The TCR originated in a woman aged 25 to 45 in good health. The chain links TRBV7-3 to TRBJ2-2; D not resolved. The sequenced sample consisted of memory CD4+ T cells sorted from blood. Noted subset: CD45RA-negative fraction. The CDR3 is CASRTGPTTGELFF. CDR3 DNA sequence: TGTGCCAGTAGAACGGGTCCCACCACCGGGGAGCTGTTTTTT.